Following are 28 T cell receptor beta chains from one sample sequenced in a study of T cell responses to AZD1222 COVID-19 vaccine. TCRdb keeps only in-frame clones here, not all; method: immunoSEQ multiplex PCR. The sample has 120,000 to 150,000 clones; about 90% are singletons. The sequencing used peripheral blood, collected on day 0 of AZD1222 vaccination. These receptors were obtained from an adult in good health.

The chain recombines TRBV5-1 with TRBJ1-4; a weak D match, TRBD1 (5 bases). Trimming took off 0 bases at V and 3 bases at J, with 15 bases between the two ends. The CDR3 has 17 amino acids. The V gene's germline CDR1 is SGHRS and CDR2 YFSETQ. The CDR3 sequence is CASSLVGGLYPNEKLFF. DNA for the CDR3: TGCGCCAGCAGCTTGGTTGGGGGGTTATATCCTAATGAAAAACTGTTTTTT.

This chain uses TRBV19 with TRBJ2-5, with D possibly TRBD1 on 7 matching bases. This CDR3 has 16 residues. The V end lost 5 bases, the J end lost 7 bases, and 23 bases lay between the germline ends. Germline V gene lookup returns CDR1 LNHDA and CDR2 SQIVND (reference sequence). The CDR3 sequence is CASSPAGQTRLGTQYF. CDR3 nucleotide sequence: TGTGCCAGTAGTCCGGCGGGACAGACCCGATTGGGGACCCAGTACTTC.

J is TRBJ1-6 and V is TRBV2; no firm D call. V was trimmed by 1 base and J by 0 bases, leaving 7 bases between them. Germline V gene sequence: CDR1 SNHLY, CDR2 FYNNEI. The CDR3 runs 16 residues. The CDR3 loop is CASSEGGSSYNSPLHF. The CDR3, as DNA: TGTGCCAGCAGTGAAGGAGGGAGCTCCTATAATTCACCCCTCCACTTT. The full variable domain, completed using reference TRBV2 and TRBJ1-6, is EPEVTQTPSHQVTQMGQEVILRCVPISNHLYFYWYRQILGQKVEFLVSFYNNEISEKSEIFDDQFSVERPDGSNFTLKIRSTKLEDSAMYFCASSEGGSSYNSPLHFGNGTRLTVT.

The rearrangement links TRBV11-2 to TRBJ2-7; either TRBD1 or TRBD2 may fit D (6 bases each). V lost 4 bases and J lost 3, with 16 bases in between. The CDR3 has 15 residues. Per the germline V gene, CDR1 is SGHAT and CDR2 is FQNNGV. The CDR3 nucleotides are TGTGCCAGCAGCTCCTCCCTCGGGGGCAGCTACGAGCAGTACTTC. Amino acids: CASSSSLGGSYEQYF.

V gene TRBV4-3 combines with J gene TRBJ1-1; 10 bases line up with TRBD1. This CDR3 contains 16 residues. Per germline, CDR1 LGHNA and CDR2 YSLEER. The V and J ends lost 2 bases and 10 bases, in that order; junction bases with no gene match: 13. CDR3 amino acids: CASSQRFPGQGYRAFF. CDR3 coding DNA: TGCGCCAGCAGCCAACGTTTTCCGGGACAGGGGTATCGAGCTTTCTTT.

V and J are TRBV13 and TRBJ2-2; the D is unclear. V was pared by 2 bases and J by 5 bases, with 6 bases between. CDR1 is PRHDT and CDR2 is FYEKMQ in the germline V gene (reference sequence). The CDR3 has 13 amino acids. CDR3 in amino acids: CASSLLRTGELFF. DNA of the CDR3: TGTGCCAGCAGCTTATTACGGACCGGGGAGCTGTTTTTT.

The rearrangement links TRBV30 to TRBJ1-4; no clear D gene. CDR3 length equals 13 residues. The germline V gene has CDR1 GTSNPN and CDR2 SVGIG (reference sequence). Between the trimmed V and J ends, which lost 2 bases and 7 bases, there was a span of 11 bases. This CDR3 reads CAWSTRRAEKLFF. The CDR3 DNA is TGTGCCTGGAGTACCCGGCGGGCTGAAAAACTGTTTTTT.

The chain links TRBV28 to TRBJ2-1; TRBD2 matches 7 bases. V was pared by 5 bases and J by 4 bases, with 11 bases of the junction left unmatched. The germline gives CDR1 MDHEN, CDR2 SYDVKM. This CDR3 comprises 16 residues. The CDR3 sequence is CASSLPSGERYNEQFF. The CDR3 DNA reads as TGTGCCAGCAGTCTCCCAAGCGGGGAGCGTTACAATGAGCAGTTCTTC.

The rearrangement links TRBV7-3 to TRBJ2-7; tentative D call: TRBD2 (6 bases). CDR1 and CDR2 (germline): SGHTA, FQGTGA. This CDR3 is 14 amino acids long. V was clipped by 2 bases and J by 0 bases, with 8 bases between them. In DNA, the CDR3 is TGTGCCAGCAGCTTACAAGCGGGCTCCTACGAGCAGTACTTC. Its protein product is CASSLQAGSYEQYF.

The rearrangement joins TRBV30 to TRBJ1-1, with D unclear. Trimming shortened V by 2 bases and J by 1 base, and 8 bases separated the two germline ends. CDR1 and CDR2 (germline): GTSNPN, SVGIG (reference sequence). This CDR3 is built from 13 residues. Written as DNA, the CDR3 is TGTGCCTGGAGTAACGCTTGGAACACTGAAGCTTTCTTT. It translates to CAWSNAWNTEAFF.

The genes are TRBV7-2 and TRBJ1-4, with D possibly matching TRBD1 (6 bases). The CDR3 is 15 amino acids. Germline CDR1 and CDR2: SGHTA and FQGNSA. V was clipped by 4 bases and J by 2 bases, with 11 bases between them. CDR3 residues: CASSWGTGTNEKLFF. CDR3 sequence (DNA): TGTGCCAGCAGCTGGGGTACAGGGACTAATGAAAAACTGTTTTTT.

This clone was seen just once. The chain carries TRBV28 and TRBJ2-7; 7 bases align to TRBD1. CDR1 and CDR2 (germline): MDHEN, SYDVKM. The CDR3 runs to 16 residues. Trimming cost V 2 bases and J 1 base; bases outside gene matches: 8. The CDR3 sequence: CASSLGTTGPSYEQYF. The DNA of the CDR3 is TGTGCCAGCAGTTTAGGAACGACAGGGCCTTCCTACGAGCAGTACTTC.

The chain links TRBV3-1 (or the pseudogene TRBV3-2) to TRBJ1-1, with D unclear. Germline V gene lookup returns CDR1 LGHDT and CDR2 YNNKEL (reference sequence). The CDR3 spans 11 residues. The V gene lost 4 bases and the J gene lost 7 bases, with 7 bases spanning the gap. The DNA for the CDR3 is TGTGCCAGCAGCCTTGGTCGTGAAGCTTTCTTT. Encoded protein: CASSLGREAFF.

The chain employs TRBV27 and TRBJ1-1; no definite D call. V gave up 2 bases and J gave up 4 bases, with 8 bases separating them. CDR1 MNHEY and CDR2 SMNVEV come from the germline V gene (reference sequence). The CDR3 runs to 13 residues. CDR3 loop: CASSLAGPTEAFF. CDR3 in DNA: TGTGCCAGCAGTTTAGCAGGCCCCACTGAAGCTTTCTTT.

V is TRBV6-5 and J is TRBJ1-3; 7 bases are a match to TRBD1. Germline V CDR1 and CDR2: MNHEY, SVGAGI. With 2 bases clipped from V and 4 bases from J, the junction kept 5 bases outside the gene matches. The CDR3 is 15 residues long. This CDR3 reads CASSYRGREGNTIYF. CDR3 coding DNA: TGTGCCAGCAGTTACAGGGGGCGCGAAGGAAACACCATATATTTT.

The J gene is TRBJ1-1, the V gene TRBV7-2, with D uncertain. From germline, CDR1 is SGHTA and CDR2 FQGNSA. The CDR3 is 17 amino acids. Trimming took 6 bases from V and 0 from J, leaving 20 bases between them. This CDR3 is CASSRRRAGSMNTEAFF. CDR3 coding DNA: TGTGCCAGCAGTCGGAGAAGGGCGGGGTCCATGAACACTGAAGCTTTCTTT.

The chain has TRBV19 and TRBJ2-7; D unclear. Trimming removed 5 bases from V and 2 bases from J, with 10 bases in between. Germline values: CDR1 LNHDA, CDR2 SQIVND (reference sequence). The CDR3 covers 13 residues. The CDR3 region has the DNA TGTGCCAGTAGTGAGGTCTTCCCCTACGAGCAGTACTTC. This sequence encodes CASSEVFPYEQYF.

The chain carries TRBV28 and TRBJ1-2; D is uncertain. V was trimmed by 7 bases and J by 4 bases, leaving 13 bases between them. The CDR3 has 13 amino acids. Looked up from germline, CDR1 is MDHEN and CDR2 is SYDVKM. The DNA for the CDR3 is TGTGCCAGCACCATGGGTAGGACCTATGGCTACACCTTC. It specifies CASTMGRTYGYTF.

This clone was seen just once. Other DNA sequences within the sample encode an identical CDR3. The CDR3 region has the DNA TGTGCCAGCTCACCGAGGGGAACGAACACCGGGGAGCTGTTTTTT. Residues: CASSPRGTNTGELFF. The chain has TRBV18 and TRBJ2-2; tentatively, D is TRBD1 or TRBD2 (5 bases each). Looked up from germline, CDR1 is KGHSH and CDR2 is LQKENI. The length of the CDR3 is 15 residues. The germline V and J ends were trimmed by 3 bases and 0 bases, with 8 bases remaining between them. Combining the CDR3 with reference TRBV18 and TRBJ2-2 gives the whole variable domain NAGVMQNPRHLVRRRGQEARLRCSPMKGHSHVYWYRQLPEEGLKFMVYLQKENIIDESGMPKERFSAEFPKEGPSILRIQQVVRGDSAAYFCASSPRGTNTGELFFGEGSRLTVL.

CDR3 in amino acids: CASSLYARGIGNSPLHF. The CDR3 region has the DNA TGTGCCAGCAGTTTATATGCCAGGGGAATTGGTAATTCACCCCTCCACTTT. V is TRBV28 and J is TRBJ1-6; D might be TRBD1 (6 bases). V was clipped by 1 base and J by 6 bases, with 16 bases between them. Germline CDR1 and CDR2: MDHEN and SYDVKM. This CDR3 contains 17 residues.

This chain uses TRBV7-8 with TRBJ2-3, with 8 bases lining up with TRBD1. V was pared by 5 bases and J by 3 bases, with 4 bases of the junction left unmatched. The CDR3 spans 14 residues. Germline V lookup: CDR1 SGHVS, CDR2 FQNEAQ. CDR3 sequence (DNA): TGTGCCAGCAGCGGCGACAGGGGAACAGATACGCAGTATTTT. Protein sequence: CASSGDRGTDTQYF.

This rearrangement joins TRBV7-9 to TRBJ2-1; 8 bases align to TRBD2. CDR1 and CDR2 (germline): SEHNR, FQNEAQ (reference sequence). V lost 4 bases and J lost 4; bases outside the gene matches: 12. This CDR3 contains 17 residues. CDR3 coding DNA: TGTGCCAGCAGCTCCCGGGCGGGAGGTACCGTGTACAATGAGCAGTTCTTC. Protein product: CASSSRAGGTVYNEQFF.

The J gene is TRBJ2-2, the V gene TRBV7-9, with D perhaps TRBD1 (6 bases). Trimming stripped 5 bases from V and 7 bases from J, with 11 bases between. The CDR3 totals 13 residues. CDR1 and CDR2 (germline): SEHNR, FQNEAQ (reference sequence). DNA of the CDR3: TGTGCCAGCAGCCTACAGGGAAACGGGGAGCTGTTTTTT. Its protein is CASSLQGNGELFF.

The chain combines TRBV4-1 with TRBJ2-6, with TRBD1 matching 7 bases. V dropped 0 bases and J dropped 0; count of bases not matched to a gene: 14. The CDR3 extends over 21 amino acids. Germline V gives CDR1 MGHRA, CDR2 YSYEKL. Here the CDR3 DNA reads TGCGCCAGCAGCCAAGATCCGGGACAGTGGATCATCGTCTCTGGGGCCAACGTCCTGACTTTC. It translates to CASSQDPGQWIIVSGANVLTF.

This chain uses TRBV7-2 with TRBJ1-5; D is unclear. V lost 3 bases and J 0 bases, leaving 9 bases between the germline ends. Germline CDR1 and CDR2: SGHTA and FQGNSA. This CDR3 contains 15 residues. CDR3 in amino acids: CASSFSTDSNQPQHF. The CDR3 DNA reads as TGTGCCAGCAGCTTTAGCACAGATAGCAATCAGCCCCAGCATTTT.

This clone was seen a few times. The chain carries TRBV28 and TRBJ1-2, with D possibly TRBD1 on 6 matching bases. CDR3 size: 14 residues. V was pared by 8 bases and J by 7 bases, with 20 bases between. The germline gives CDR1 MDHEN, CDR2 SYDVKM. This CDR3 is CASVEGGKQLGYTF. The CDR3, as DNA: TGTGCCAGCGTGGAGGGGGGGAAGCAACTTGGCTACACCTTC.

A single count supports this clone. The CDR3 reads CASSQDKLAGGDTQYF. The CDR3 DNA reads TGTGCCAGCAGCCAAGACAAACTAGCGGGAGGAGATACGCAGTATTTT. V gene TRBV14 combines with J gene TRBJ2-3; 12 nucleotides align to TRBD2. V was pared by 0 bases and J by 5 bases, with 3 bases of the junction left unmatched. This CDR3 contains 16 residues. Looked up from germline, CDR1 is SGHDN and CDR2 is FVKESK.

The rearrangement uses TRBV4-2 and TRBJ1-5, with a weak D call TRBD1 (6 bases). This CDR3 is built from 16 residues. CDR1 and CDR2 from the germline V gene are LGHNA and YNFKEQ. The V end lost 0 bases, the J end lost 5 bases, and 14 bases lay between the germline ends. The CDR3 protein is CASSQEGGARDQPQHF. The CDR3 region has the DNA TGTGCCAGCAGCCAAGAGGGGGGGGCGCGAGATCAGCCCCAGCATTTT.